This T cell receptor beta chain was identified during a study of blood T cell repertoires in COVID-19. About the study: Donors in the United States, Italy and Spain gave samples during acute or convalescent COVID-19. Nucleic acid was either cDNA or gDNA, and it came from T cells, B-cell-depleted T cells, or PBMCs.

This CDR3 has 16 residues. CDR1 is SGHAT and CDR2 is FQDESV in the germline V gene (reference sequence). Trimming stripped 4 bases from V and 4 bases from J, with 18 bases between. TCRdb's copy holds only in-frame clones and misses some; the assay was immunoSEQ multiplex PCR. The data contain fewer than 250,000 clones, roughly 85% of them singletons. This TCR was recovered from a man between 25 and 39 years old who had recovered from COVID-19. Input material: PBMCs or T cells enriched from blood (not recorded which). The chain carries TRBV11-1 and TRBJ2-3; D possibly corresponds to TRBD2 (5 bases). The CDR3 region has the DNA TGTGCCAGCAGCTGGACTGTCAGGTCTCCACCAGATACGCAGTATTTT. Residues: CASSWTVRSPPDTQYF. The full variable domain, completed using reference TRBV11-1 and TRBJ2-3, is EAEVAQSPRYKITEKSQAVAFWCDPISGHATLYWYRQILGQGPELLVQFQDESVVDDSQLPKDRFSAERLKGVDSTLKIQPAELGDSAMYLCASSWTVRSPPDTQYFGPGTRLTVL.